This T cell receptor beta chain derives from a study of tumor and adjacent non-tumor tissue in lung cancer. Overall study context: Samples averaged roughly 4.2 million productive TCRbeta reads each.

RNA was extracted from bulk tissue without any cell sorting. Newly diagnosed lung cancer patients had thoracic surgery in China, August–late 2014, without prior chemotherapy. This clonotype was recorded many times. What it recognizes is unknown. A modified ARM-PCR protocol with three rounds of nested PCR amplified TCRbeta. A single record per CDR3 protein comes from TCRdb applying MiXCR to the multiplex PCR reads. Among 60,000 to 85,000 distinct CDR3 sequences listed, roughly 72% were seen once. Study findings and constraints: Higher tumor TCR diversity was associated with shorter survival.

CDR3 length: 12 residues. V was cut by 6 bases and J by 8 bases, with 13 bases left in between. Germline CDR1 and CDR2: MNHNS and SASEGT. The sequenced material came from lung tumor tissue. The chain has TRBV6-1 and TRBJ1-2; TRBD1 is a possible D gene (6 bases). The TCR originated in a man aged 55-75 years with non-small cell lung cancer. As DNA, the CDR3 is TGTGCCAGCAGGGGGACAACGTGGGGCTACACCTTC. This gives the protein CASRGTTWGYTF.